This TCR beta chain was identified in a study of human T cells and chemical hapten exposure. About the study: Patients, largely female, had alopecia areata, totalis or universalis.

TCRdb re-called the RACE reads with MiXCR, one entry per CDR3 protein. The sample has 340,000 or so distinct CDR3 sequences; 6% to 8.5% are singletons. Whole-study findings and limits: Those TCRs sitting above 1 in 1000 frequency stayed the same with DPC sensitization. In the PT1 data, expanded TCR counts showed a positive correlation with patch test score.

J gave up 1 base and V 6 bases, and 8 bases lay outside the gene matches. Germline V gene sequence: CDR1 SEHNR, CDR2 FQNEAQ (reference sequence). The CDR3 loop spans 15 amino acids. Time point: patch test 1, 2 weeks after DPC sensitization. As to treatment: therapeutic diphenylcyclopropenone sensitization with weekly scalp DPC. The sample holds a few counts of this clonotype. As yet, its antigen is unknown. This clonotype originated in a young woman with alopecia areata. Some clones in this sample may be carry-over from other donors' samples. This chain uses TRBV7-9 with TRBJ2-5, with TRBD2 matching over 7 bases. This specimen consisted of whole blood, obtained in connection with sensitization to the hapten diphenylcyclopropenone (DPC). CDR3 sequence (DNA): TGTGCCAGCAGTTCCATAGCGGGTTTCCAAGAGACCCAGTACTTC. It codes for CASSSIAGFQETQYF.